Described below is a single TCR beta chain sequence and its context. Trimming took 4 bases from V and 6 from J, leaving 12 bases between them. The CDR3 runs 14 residues. The germline V gene has CDR1 SGHTA and CDR2 FQGNSA. These data originate in a study of control samples from healthy donors and cancer patients. Assay used: immunoSEQ multiplex PCR; TCRdb lists only in-frame clones, some missing. The sample carries roughly 8,500 clones, over 75% recorded once. This sequence originates from a man aged 55 to 69 with colorectal cancer. The chain links TRBV7-2 to TRBJ1-4; D gene ambiguous. Sample: PBMCs. The CDR3 DNA follows: TGTGCCAGCAGCTCGAGTCGAGCCGATGAAAAACTGTTTTTT. It yields the protein CASSSSRADEKLFF.